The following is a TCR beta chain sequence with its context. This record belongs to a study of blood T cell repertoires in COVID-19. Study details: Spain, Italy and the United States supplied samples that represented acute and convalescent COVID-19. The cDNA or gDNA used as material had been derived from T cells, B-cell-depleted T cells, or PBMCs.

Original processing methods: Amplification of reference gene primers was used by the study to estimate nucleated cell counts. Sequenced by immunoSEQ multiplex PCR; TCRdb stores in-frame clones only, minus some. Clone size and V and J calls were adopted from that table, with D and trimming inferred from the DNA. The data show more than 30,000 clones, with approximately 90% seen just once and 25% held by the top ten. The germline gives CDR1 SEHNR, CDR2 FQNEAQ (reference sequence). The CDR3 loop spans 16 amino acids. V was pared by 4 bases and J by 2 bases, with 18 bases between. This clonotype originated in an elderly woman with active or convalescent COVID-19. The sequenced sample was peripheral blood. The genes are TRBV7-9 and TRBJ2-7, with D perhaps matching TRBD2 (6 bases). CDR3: CASSSGGIRQTYEQYF. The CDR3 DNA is TGTGCCAGCAGCTCCGGGGGAATACGACAGACCTACGAGCAGTACTTC. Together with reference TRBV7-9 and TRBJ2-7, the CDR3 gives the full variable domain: DTGVSQNPRHKITKRGQNVTFRCDPISEHNRLYWYRQTLGQGPEFLTYFQNEAQLEKSRLLSDRFSAERPKGSFSTLEIQRTEQGDSAMYLCASSSGGIRQTYEQYFGPGTRLTVT.